The 29 T cell receptor beta chains below all came from one sample that was sequenced in a study of blood T cell repertoires in COVID-19. Produced via immunoSEQ multiplex PCR; TCRdb's table is partial and in-frame only. The sample includes fewer than 250,000 clones, around 86% seen only once; the top ten take 7.2%. Sequenced material: PBMCs or T cells enriched from blood (not recorded which). The receptors shown here come from a young man in a cohort exposed to, infected with or recovered from COVID-19 (not recorded which).

V usage is TRBV7-9 and J usage is TRBJ2-7, with no clear D. With 1 base removed from V and 4 bases from J, the gap between germline ends came to 8 bases. The CDR3 runs to 13 residues. Germline values: CDR1 SEHNR, CDR2 FQNEAQ (reference sequence). Here the CDR3 reads CASSLVGHYEQYF. CDR3 bases: TGTGCCAGCAGCTTAGTTGGCCATTACGAGCAGTACTTC.

The chain links TRBV27 to TRBJ2-3; D is perhaps TRBD1 (6 bases). Germline V gene lookup returns CDR1 MNHEY and CDR2 SMNVEV (reference sequence). The CDR3 is made up of 15 amino acids. Trimming pared 3 bases from V and 2 bases from J, leaving 12 bases between. CDR3 protein: CASSFRGHITDTQYF. The CDR3, as DNA: TGTGCCAGCAGTTTCAGGGGACATATCACAGATACGCAGTATTTT.

In nucleotides, the CDR3 is TGCGCCAGCAGCTCAGGTCAGGGGGGTATCTATGGCTACACCTTC. This sequence encodes CASSSGQGGIYGYTF. J is TRBJ1-2 and V is TRBV5-1, with TRBD1 matching over 7 bases. The V gene end was trimmed by 3 bases and the J gene end by 4 bases; junction bases not matched to a gene: 9. Germline loops: CDR1 SGHRS, CDR2 YFSETQ. CDR3 length: 15 residues.

This chain connects TRBV11-3 to TRBJ2-7, with no clear D. V shed 5 bases and J shed 5 bases, with 13 bases lying between them. From germline, CDR1 is SGHNT and CDR2 YENEEA. The CDR3 covers 13 residues. The CDR3 is CASSPRSDHEQYF. The CDR3 nucleotides are TGTGCCAGCAGCCCCCGGAGCGACCACGAGCAGTACTTC. Full variable domain (missing parts from reference TRBV11-3 and TRBJ2-7): EAGVVQSPRYKIIEKKQPVAFWCNPISGHNTLYWYLQNLGQGPELLIRYENEEAVDDSQLPKDRFSAERLKGVDSTLKIQPAELGDSAVYLCASSPRSDHEQYFGPGTRLTVT.

The chain is built from TRBV14 and TRBJ2-7; maybe TRBD2 (6 bases). CDR3 length: 13 residues. Per the germline V gene, CDR1 is SGHDN and CDR2 is FVKESK. Trimming took off 2 bases at V and 6 bases at J, with 11 bases between the two ends. CDR3 DNA sequence: TGTGCCAGCAGCCAATCGGGGGTTACCGAGCAGTACTTC. Its translation: CASSQSGVTEQYF. The entire variable domain, with the rest obtained from reference TRBV14 and TRBJ2-7, is as follows: EAGVTQFPSHSVIEKGQTVTLRCDPISGHDNLYWYRRVMGKEIKFLLHFVKESKQDESGMPNNRFLAERTGGTYSTLKVQPAELEDSGVYFCASSQSGVTEQYFGPGTRLTVT.

The J gene is TRBJ1-1, the V gene TRBV14; D may be TRBD1 (5 bases). The V end lost 4 bases, the J end lost 7 bases, and 19 bases lay between the germline ends. Germline lookup yields CDR1 SGHDN and CDR2 FVKESK. The CDR3 runs to 15 residues. The CDR3 here is CASSPMSGGRFEAFF. The CDR3 DNA follows: TGTGCCAGCAGCCCAATGTCGGGGGGAAGGTTTGAAGCTTTCTTT.

The gene calls are TRBV5-1 and TRBJ2-3; TRBD2 aligns across 7 bases. The V gene end was trimmed by 4 bases and the J gene end by 0 bases; junction bases not matched to a gene: 14. CDR1 SGHRS and CDR2 YFSETQ come from the germline V gene. This CDR3 is 18 amino acids long. CDR3 coding DNA: TGCGCCAGCAGCCCGCTAGCGGTTGGCTCAACTAGCACAGATACGCAGTATTTT. It codes for CASSPLAVGSTSTDTQYF.

The chain carries TRBV19 and TRBJ2-6, with 7 bases aligning to TRBD1. The CDR3 has 21 amino acids. V dropped 2 bases and J dropped 0; count of bases not matched to a gene: 16. Germline-derived CDR1 and CDR2 are LNHDA and SQIVND (reference sequence). The CDR3 here is CASSIRGDTGVGGSGANVLTF. For the CDR3, the DNA is TGTGCCAGTAGTATAAGAGGGGATACAGGGGTGGGTGGCTCTGGGGCCAACGTCCTGACTTTC.

V gene TRBV27 combines with J gene TRBJ2-3; possibly TRBD1 for D (5 bases). The CDR3 totals 15 residues. Deletions cut 2 bases from V and 4 bases from J, with 13 bases between. Germline CDR1 and CDR2: MNHEY and SMNVEV (reference sequence). CDR3 DNA: TGTGCCAGCAGTTTACATAGGGGAAGCGCAGATACGCAGTATTTT. The encoded protein is CASSLHRGSADTQYF.

The chain carries TRBV5-6 and TRBJ2-1; perhaps TRBD1 as D (5 bases). With 7 bases removed from V and 6 bases from J, the gap between germline ends came to 11 bases. CDR1 and CDR2 from the germline V gene are SGHDT and YYEEEE. CDR3 length: 12 residues. The CDR3 is CASYRGANEQFF. The CDR3 DNA is TGTGCCAGCTACCGTGGGGCCAATGAGCAGTTCTTC.

This sequence joins TRBV18 and TRBJ1-2, with 8 bases aligning to TRBD1. V lost 6 bases and J lost 4; bases outside the gene matches: 13. The germline V gene has CDR1 KGHSH and CDR2 LQKENI. This CDR3 has 16 residues. The CDR3 reads CASSPPGQARIYGYTF. The CDR3 DNA follows: TGTGCCAGCTCGCCCCCGGGACAGGCCCGTATCTATGGCTACACCTTC. Drawing the rest from reference TRBV18 and TRBJ1-2, the complete variable domain is NAGVMQNPRHLVRRRGQEARLRCSPMKGHSHVYWYRQLPEEGLKFMVYLQKENIIDESGMPKERFSAEFPKEGPSILRIQQVVRGDSAAYFCASSPPGQARIYGYTFGSGTRLTVV.

In nucleotides, the CDR3 is TGTGCCAGCAGCCCCGGGGGGGGCTCCAGCTCCTACGAGCAGTACTTC. Translation gives CASSPGGGSSSYEQYF. The chain uses TRBV11-1 and TRBJ2-7; 8 bases fit TRBD2. The CDR3 is made up of 16 amino acids. Losses at the gene ends were 5 bases for V and 0 bases for J; bases not matched to a gene: 9. CDR1 and CDR2 from the germline V gene are SGHAT and FQDESV (reference sequence).

CDR3 sequence reads: CASGLTRADTQYF. The CDR3 DNA reads as TGCGCCAGCGGCCTTACTAGGGCAGATACGCAGTATTTT. This chain connects TRBV5-1 to TRBJ2-3; D possibly corresponds to TRBD2 (5 bases). The CDR3 has 13 residues. Germline CDR1 reads SGHRS; CDR2 reads YFSETQ. V lost 7 bases and J 4 bases, leaving 13 bases between the germline ends.

In the case of this clone: At one boundary the junction diverges from the germline segment, which might be a read error. This chain connects TRBV7-7 to TRBJ2-2; 9 bases are shared with TRBD2. The CDR3 spans 18 residues. CDR1 SSHAT and CDR2 FNYEAQ come from the germline V gene (reference sequence). The CDR3: CASSPSLSSGSTNGELFF. The DNA for the CDR3 is TGTGCTAGCAGCCCGTCGTTGAGTAGCGGGAGTACTAACGGGGAGCTGTTTTTT. The full variable domain, completed using reference TRBV7-7 and TRBJ2-2, is GAGVSQSPRYKVTKRGQDVTLRCDPISSHATLYWYQQALGQGPEFLTYFNYEAQPDKSGLPSDRFSAERPEGSISTLTIQRTEQRDSAMYRCASSPSLSSGSTNGELFFGEGSRLTVL.

The rearrangement links TRBV7-3 to TRBJ1-2, with TRBD1 as a possible D gene (6 bases). The length of the CDR3 is 15 residues. Between the trimmed V and J ends, which lost 8 bases and 0 bases, there was a span of 16 bases. Looked up from germline, CDR1 is SGHTA and CDR2 is FQGTGA. CDR3 DNA: TGTGCCAGCGCCACGACAGGCGGTCCTAACTATGGCTACACCTTC. It encodes CASATTGGPNYGYTF.

The chain carries TRBV15 and TRBJ2-5; D is possibly TRBD1 (5 bases). The germline V gene has CDR1 LNHNV and CDR2 YYDKDF (reference sequence). The CDR3 is 13 residues long. The germline V and J ends were trimmed by 1 base and 3 bases, with 6 bases remaining between them. CDR3 amino acids: CATSRGQKETQYF. In DNA, the CDR3 is TGTGCCACCAGCAGAGGACAGAAAGAGACCCAGTACTTC. Full variable domain (outside the CDR3, taken from reference TRBV15 and TRBJ2-5): DAMVIQNPRYQVTQFGKPVTLSCSQTLNHNVMYWYQQKSSQAPKLLFHYYDKDFNNEADTPDNFQSRRPNTSFCFLDIRSPGLGDTAMYLCATSRGQKETQYFGPGTRLLVL.

The chain uses TRBV28 and TRBJ1-4, with D unclear. CDR1 is MDHEN, CDR2 SYDVKM, per germline. The CDR3 length is 15 residues. V was pared by 1 base and J by 6 bases, with 12 bases between. CDR3 nucleotides: TGTGCCAGCAGTTTATCCCGCGGAGGGTATGAAAAACTGTTTTTT. It encodes CASSLSRGGYEKLFF.

The chain combines TRBV7-9 with TRBJ1-2; D unclear. CDR1 SEHNR and CDR2 FQNEAQ come from the germline V gene (reference sequence). The CDR3 runs to 14 residues. V lost 0 bases, J lost 1 base, and 6 bases lay in between. The CDR3 region has the DNA TGTGCCAGCAGCTTAGCGATCGGTAACTATGGCTACACCTTC. It translates to CASSLAIGNYGYTF.

This clone occurred once. Other nucleotide sequences from this sample produce the same CDR3. The chain couples TRBV28 to TRBJ1-5; unclear D gene. Germline CDR1 MDHEN, CDR2 SYDVKM. This CDR3 comprises 13 residues. Trimming cost V 2 bases and J 2 bases, with 4 bases left between them. The CDR3 sequence: CASSLLGNQPQHF. The CDR3 DNA is TGTGCCAGCAGTTTACTAGGCAATCAGCCCCAGCATTTT.

In this sample, this clone turned up a few times. The chain carries TRBV5-1 and TRBJ2-1; no firm D call. This CDR3 contains 12 residues. The germline gives CDR1 SGHRS, CDR2 YFSETQ. Trimming removed 4 bases at V and 4 bases at J, with 6 bases between. CDR3 in amino acids: CASSGSYNEQFF. The CDR3 region has the DNA TGCGCCAGCAGCGGTAGTTACAATGAGCAGTTCTTC.

The chain couples TRBV15 to TRBJ1-4, with a weak D call TRBD1 (5 bases). The length of the CDR3 is 15 residues. Trimming pared 0 bases from V and 4 bases from J, leaving 9 bases between. Germline V gene sequence: CDR1 LNHNV, CDR2 YYDKDF (reference sequence). The CDR3: CATSRDRQLNEKLFF. For the CDR3, the DNA is TGTGCCACCAGCAGAGATCGACAGCTTAATGAAAAACTGTTTTTT.

CDR3 sequence reads: CASSPKGATGIDEQFF. The DNA of the CDR3 is TGTGCCAGCAGCCCAAAGGGGGCTACAGGTATTGATGAGCAGTTCTTC. The chain couples TRBV3-1 (or the pseudogene TRBV3-2) to TRBJ2-1; TRBD1 aligns across 7 bases. J gave up 8 bases and V 4 bases, and 14 bases lay outside the gene matches. The CDR3 extends over 16 amino acids. The germline V gene encodes CDR1 LGHDT and CDR2 YNNKEL (reference sequence).

V usage is TRBV7-9 and J usage is TRBJ2-1; TRBD2 might be the D (6 bases). Germline V lookup: CDR1 SEHNR, CDR2 FQNEAQ (reference sequence). V gave up 5 bases and J gave up 7 bases, with 15 bases separating them. This CDR3 spans 14 amino acids. This CDR3 is CASSASLAPNEQFF. CDR3 in DNA: TGTGCCAGCAGCGCAAGCCTAGCGCCTAATGAGCAGTTCTTC.

V is TRBV10-1 and J is TRBJ2-3; TRBD1 matches at 8 bases. The V gene end was trimmed by 0 bases and the J gene end by 4 bases; junction bases not matched to a gene: 0. Germline V CDR1 and CDR2: WNHNN, SYGVQD (reference sequence). This CDR3 region has 14 residues. CDR3 nucleotide sequence: TGCGCCAGCAGTGAGTCGGACAGGGCAGATACGCAGTATTTT. This encodes CASSESDRADTQYF.

This clone was counted once. The J gene is TRBJ1-3, the V gene TRBV6-5; D gene unclear. Germline CDR1 reads MNHEY; CDR2 reads SVGAGI. The CDR3 contains 14 residues. Between the trimmed V and J ends, which lost 6 bases and 0 bases, there was a span of 9 bases. CDR3: CASRAPGSGNTIYF. The DNA for the CDR3 is TGTGCCAGCAGAGCTCCGGGCTCTGGAAACACCATATATTTT.

The chain uses TRBV3-1 (or the pseudogene TRBV3-2) and TRBJ2-1, with TRBD2 matching over 12 bases. Germline lookup yields CDR1 LGHDT and CDR2 YNNKEL (reference sequence). The CDR3 is made up of 15 amino acids. V was clipped by 4 bases and J by 4 bases; unmatched bases: 2. The DNA of the CDR3 is TGTGCCAGCAGCCGTCTAGCGGGAGGGTACAATGAGCAGTTCTTC. It yields the protein CASSRLAGGYNEQFF.

The chain uses TRBV10-2 and TRBJ2-1; tentatively, D is TRBD2 (5 bases). Trimming removed 8 bases at V and 5 bases at J, with 7 bases between. The CDR3 covers 11 residues. Germline V CDR1 and CDR2: WSHSY, SAAADI. The CDR3, as DNA: TGCGCCAGCGAGCGGAACAATGAGCAGTTCTTC. Residues: CASERNNEQFF.

The chain employs TRBV11-1 and TRBJ2-7; no clear D gene. Deletions cut 6 bases from V and 6 bases from J, with 12 bases between. This CDR3 is 12 amino acids long. The germline V gene encodes CDR1 SGHAT and CDR2 FQDESV (reference sequence). Here the CDR3 reads CASSRLQGEQYF. The CDR3 DNA follows: TGTGCCAGCAGTCGACTTCAAGGCGAGCAGTACTTC. The variable domain in full, completed from reference TRBV11-1 and TRBJ2-7, reads EAEVAQSPRYKITEKSQAVAFWCDPISGHATLYWYRQILGQGPELLVQFQDESVVDDSQLPKDRFSAERLKGVDSTLKIQPAELGDSAMYLCASSRLQGEQYFGPGTRLTVT.

The gene calls are TRBV9 and TRBJ1-6, with TRBD1 as a possible D gene (5 bases). V dropped 0 bases and J dropped 7 bases, with 11 bases sitting between them. Germline lookup yields CDR1 SGDLS and CDR2 YYNGEE. The CDR3 covers 15 residues. CDR3 DNA sequence: TGTGCCAGCAGCGTAGCGCCGACAGTAAATTCACCCCTCCACTTT. Its protein product is CASSVAPTVNSPLHF. The full variable domain, rest sourced from reference TRBV9 and TRBJ1-6, is DSGVTQTPKHLITATGQRVTLRCSPRSGDLSVYWYQQSLDQGLQFLIQYYNGEERAKGNILERFSAQQFPDLHSELNLSSLELGDSALYFCASSVAPTVNSPLHFGNGTRLTVT.